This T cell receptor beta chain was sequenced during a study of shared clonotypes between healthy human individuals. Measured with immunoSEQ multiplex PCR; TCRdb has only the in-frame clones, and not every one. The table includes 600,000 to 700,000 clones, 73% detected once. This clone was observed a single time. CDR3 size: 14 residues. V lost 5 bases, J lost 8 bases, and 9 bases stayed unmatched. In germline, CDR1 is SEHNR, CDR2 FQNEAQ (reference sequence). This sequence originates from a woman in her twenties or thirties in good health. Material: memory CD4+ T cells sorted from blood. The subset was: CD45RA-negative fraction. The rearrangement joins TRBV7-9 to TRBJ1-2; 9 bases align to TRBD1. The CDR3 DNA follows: TGTGCCAGCAGCAAGGGGGACAGGGACCGAGGCTACACCTTC. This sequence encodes CASSKGDRDRGYTF.